The rows below give T cell receptor beta chains drawn from one sample of a study of OX40 agonist ivuxolimab in advanced cancers. Sequenced by immunoSEQ multiplex PCR; TCRdb stores in-frame clones only, minus some. Of 76,000 or so clones in the sample, approximately 86% are singletons; the top ten hold around 0.8%. The sample consisted of CD4+ or CD8+ T cells sorted from blood, taken in a trial of the OX40 agonist ivuxolimab. The receptors come from an adult with an advanced solid tumor such as melanoma, head and neck, liver or kidney cancer. Each CDR3 is given with its conserved first and last residue. The order of the fields is V gene, D gene, J gene, CDR3 protein, CDR3 DNA. A D gene is named only where the DNA matches it firmly.

TRBV28	TRBD1	TRBJ1-2	CASRTTGSNYGYTF	TGTGCCAGCAGGACGACAGGGAGTAACTATGGCTACACCTTC
TRBV7-3	.	TRBJ1-3	CASSLRVASSGNTIYF	TGTGCCAGCAGCTTAAGGGTGGCCAGCTCTGGAAACACCATATATTTT
TRBV7-6	TRBD2	TRBJ2-3	CASSLVGRAITQYF	TGTGCCAGCAGCTTAGTAGGGAGGGCGATTACGCAGTATTTT
TRBV4-2	.	TRBJ2-3	CASSLTMDTQYF	TGTGCCAGCAGCCTCACCATGGATACGCAGTATTTT
TRBV5-6	TRBD1	TRBJ1-2	CASSRDRANYGYTF	TGTGCCAGCAGCAGGGACAGGGCCAACTATGGCTACACCTTC
TRBV21-1	.	TRBJ2-7	CASSRPGQGSISSYEQYF	TGTGCCAGCAGCAGACCGGGACAGGGGTCTATCAGCTCCTACGAGCAGTACTTC
TRBV11-2	TRBD1	TRBJ2-7	CASSAGQGYEQYF	TGTGCCAGCAGCGCAGGACAGGGATACGAGCAGTACTTC
TRBV11-3	TRBD2	TRBJ2-5	CASSLGISGLFDQETQYF	TGTGCCAGCAGCTTGGGGATTAGCGGGTTGTTCGACCAAGAGACCCAGTACTTC
TRBV5-1	.	TRBJ2-2	CASSLMGEVGELFF	TGCGCCAGCAGCTTGATGGGGGAAGTGGGGGAGCTGTTTTTT
TRBV7-3	.	TRBJ1-6	CASSTPRGSPLHF	TGTGCCAGCAGCACCCCCAGGGGTTCACCCCTCCACTTT
TRBV6-6	TRBD1	TRBJ1-5	CASSGQGGVNQPQHF	TGTGCCAGCAGTGGACAGGGGGGCGTCAATCAGCCCCAGCATTTT
TRBV9	.	TRBJ2-3	CASSVGSSGYTDTQYF	TGTGCCAGCAGCGTAGGTAGTAGCGGATACACAGATACGCAGTATTTT
TRBV11-3	.	TRBJ2-1	CASSALGSSYNEQFF	TGTGCCAGCAGCGCCCTCGGGAGTTCCTACAATGAGCAGTTCTTC
TRBV29-1	.	TRBJ1-1	CSVGRTSNTEAFF	TGCAGCGTGGGACGGACGTCGAACACTGAAGCTTTCTTT
TRBV27	TRBD1	TRBJ2-4	CASSRQGTGIQYF	TGTGCCAGCAGCCGACAGGGTACTGGGATTCAGTACTTC